This TCR beta chain was recovered during a study of blood T cell repertoires in COVID-19 (dated by TCRdb to between 2020 and 2021). Study-level background: Collaborator samples came from the United States, Italy and Spain and covered acute and convalescent phases of COVID-19. The samples were drawn from the first 160 participants of the ongoing ImmuneRACE study and from 1,254 subjects provided by 6 global collaborators. The dataset comprised deeply sampled blood TCRbeta repertoires from subjects exposed to, actively infected with, or recovered from COVID-19. HLA class I and class II types, where available, came from metadata supplied by the sample provider rather than from assay-based typing. A de-identified subject ID, COVID-19 status, age in years and sex were almost always included in the sample metadata. The material from the prospective study consisted of cDNA or gDNA derived from T cells, B-cell-depleted T cells, or PBMCs. The repertoires were released in a freely available public database meant as a resource for research on the immune response to SARS-CoV-2. Results the study describes overall, beyond this receptor: How much clinical and demographic metadata was included differed by source and by participant, and the metadata was provided uncurated.

V is pared back by 0 bases and J by 1 base, with 10 bases lying between the germline termini. Taken from cysteine to phenylalanine, the CDR3 has 15 residues. Just CDR3 DNA is preserved here, 45 bases in frame from base 1. Based on the germline V gene (reference sequence), the CDR1 and CDR2 sequences are LGHDT and YNNKEL. TCRbeta CDR3 regions were amplified from genomic DNA using the immunoSEQ Assay, a bias-controlled multiplex PCR. In the source study's methods: Nucleated cell counts per sample were estimated from amplification of reference gene primers within the assay. To quantify the absolute abundance of each unique TCRbeta CDR3 rearrangement, sequence reads were collapsed and filtered. Productive Simpson clonality was computed per sample as the square root of Simpson's diversity index over productive rearrangements. TCRdb limited this immuneACCESS table to in-frame rearrangements with V and J called. A share of clones is missing; checked studies link under half to unresolved V genes, and the rest is unexplained. V and J calls plus clone size are reproduced from that table; the DNA served to infer D and trimming. The sample has approximately 70,000 clones on record, around three quarters of them singletons. The ten top clones hold less than 30% of the sample.

Concerning this clone: Which antigen it targets is not known. No base qualities exist here, and no much larger clone lies one base off it.

Each collaborating institution followed its own protocols to collect whole blood in K2EDTA tubes. Collaborator samples were shipped for TCRbeta analysis as frozen whole blood, isolated PBMCs, or DNA extracted from either sample type. The sequenced sample consisted of peripheral blood. The receptor was derived from a man aged 60 to 69 with active or convalescent COVID-19. Recombination connected TRBV3-1 (or the pseudogene TRBV3-2) to TRBJ2-7, with a weak D call of TRBD2 (5 bases match). The DNA sequence is as follows: TGTGCCAGCAGCCAAGAGCTCCGGGGATCCTACGAGCAGTACTTC. This translates into CASSQELRGSYEQYF.